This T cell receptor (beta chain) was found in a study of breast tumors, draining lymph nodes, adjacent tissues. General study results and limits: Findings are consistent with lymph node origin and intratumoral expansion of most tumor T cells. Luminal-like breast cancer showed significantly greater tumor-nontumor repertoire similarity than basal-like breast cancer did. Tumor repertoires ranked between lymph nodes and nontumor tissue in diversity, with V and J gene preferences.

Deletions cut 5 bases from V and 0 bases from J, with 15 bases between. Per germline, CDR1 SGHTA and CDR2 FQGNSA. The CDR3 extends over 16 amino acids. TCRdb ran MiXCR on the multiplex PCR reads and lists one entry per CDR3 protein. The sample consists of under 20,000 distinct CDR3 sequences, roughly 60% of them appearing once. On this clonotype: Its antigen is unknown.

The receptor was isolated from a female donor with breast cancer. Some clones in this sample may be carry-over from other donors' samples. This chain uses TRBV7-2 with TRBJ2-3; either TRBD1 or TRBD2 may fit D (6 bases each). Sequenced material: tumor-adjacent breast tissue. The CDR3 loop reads CASSPGAGKSTDTQYF. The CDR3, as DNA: TGTGCCAGCAGCCCAGGGGCGGGGAAAAGCACAGATACGCAGTATTTT. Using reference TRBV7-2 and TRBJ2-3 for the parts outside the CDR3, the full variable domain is GAGVSQSPSNKVTEKGKDVELRCDPISGHTALYWYRQSLGQGLEFLIYFQGNSAPDKSGLPSDRFSAERTGGSVSTLTIQRTQQEDSAVYLCASSPGAGKSTDTQYFGPGTRLTVL.